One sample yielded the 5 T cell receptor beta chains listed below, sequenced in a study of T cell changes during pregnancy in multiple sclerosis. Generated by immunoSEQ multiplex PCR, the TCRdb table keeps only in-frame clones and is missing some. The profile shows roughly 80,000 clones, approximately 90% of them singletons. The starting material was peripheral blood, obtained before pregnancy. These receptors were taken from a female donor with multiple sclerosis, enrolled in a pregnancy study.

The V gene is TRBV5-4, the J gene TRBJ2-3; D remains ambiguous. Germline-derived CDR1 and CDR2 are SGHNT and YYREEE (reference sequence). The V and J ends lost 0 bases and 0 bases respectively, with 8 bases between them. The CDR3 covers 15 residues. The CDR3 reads CASSLGPTSTDTQYF. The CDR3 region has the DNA TGTGCCAGCAGCTTGGGCCCAACTAGCACAGATACGCAGTATTTT.

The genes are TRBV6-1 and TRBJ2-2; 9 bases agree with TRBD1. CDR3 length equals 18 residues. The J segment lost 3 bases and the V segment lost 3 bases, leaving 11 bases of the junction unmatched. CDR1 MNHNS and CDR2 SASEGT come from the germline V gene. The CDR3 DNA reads TGTGCCAGCAGTGAGTTCCAAACTTGGACAGGGGACACCGGGGAGCTGTTTTTT. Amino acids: CASSEFQTWTGDTGELFF.

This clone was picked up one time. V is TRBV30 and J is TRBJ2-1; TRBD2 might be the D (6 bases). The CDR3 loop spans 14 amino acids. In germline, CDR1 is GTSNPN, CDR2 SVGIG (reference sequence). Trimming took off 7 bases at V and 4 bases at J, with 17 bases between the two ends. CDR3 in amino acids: CAYSGLRGYNEQFF. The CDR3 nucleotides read TGTGCCTATTCGGGACTGAGAGGATACAATGAGCAGTTCTTC.

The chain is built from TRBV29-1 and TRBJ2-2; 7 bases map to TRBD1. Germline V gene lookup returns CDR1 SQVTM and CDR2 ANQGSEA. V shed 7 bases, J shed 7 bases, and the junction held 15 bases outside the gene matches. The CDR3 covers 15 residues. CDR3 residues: CSGIVGTVDGGELFF. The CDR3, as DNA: TGCAGCGGTATAGTCGGGACAGTTGACGGCGGGGAGCTGTTTTTT.

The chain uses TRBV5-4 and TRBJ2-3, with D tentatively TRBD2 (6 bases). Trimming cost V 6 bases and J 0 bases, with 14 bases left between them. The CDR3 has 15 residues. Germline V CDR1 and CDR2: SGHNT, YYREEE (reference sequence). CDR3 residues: CASTGRDPSTDTQYF. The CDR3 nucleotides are TGTGCCAGCACCGGGCGGGATCCTAGCACAGATACGCAGTATTTT.